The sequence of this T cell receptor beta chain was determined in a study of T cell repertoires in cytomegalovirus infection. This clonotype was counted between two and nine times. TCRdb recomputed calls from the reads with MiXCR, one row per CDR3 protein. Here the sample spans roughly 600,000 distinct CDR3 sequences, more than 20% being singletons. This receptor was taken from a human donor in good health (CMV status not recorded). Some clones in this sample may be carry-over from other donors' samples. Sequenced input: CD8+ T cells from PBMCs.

CDR3 in amino acids: CASGLGQGAHNYGYTF. The CDR3 coding sequence is TGTGCTAGTGGTTTGGGACAGGGGGCCCATAACTATGGCTACACCTTC. The rearrangement links TRBV12-5 to TRBJ1-2; 10 positions agree with TRBD1. J gave up 1 base and V 1 base, and 3 bases lay outside the gene matches. Germline values: CDR1 LGHNT, CDR2 FRNRAP. The CDR3 has 16 residues.